This TCR beta chain was retrieved from a study of cytomegalovirus exposure and HLA in healthy donors. Between the trimmed V and J ends, which lost 6 bases and 8 bases, there was a span of 16 bases. Germline CDR1 is MNHNY and CDR2 is SVGAGI (reference sequence). The length of the CDR3 is 13 residues. This cohort consisted of healthy bone marrow donors. The PCR contained 60 Vbeta and 13 Jbeta primers. The assay was immunoSEQ multiplex PCR, and TCRdb's table has in-frame clones only and misses some. The repertoire has 150,000 to 200,000 clones, almost 80% of them found once; the top ten carry about 1.3%.

The chain has TRBV6-6 and TRBJ1-1; the D is unclear. This TCR derives from a male donor in good health and CMV-seronegative. Source material: PBMCs. The CDR3: CASRPTDGVEAFF. The CDR3 nucleotides read TGTGCCAGCAGGCCTACGGACGGGGTAGAAGCTTTCTTT.